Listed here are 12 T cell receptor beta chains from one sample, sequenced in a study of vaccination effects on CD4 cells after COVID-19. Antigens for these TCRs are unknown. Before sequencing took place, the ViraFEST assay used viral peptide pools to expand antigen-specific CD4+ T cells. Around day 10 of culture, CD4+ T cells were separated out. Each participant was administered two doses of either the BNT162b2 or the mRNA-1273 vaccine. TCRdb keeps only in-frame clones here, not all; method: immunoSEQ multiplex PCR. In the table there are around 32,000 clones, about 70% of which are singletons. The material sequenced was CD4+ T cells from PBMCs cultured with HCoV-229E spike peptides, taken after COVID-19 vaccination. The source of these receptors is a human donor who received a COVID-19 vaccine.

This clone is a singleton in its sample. CDR3 in amino acids: CASSYSGSGGLKQFF. DNA of the CDR3: TGTGCCAGCAGTTACAGCGGTAGCGGGGGCCTGAAGCAGTTCTTC. The chain carries TRBV6-2 or TRBV6-3 and TRBJ2-1, with 9 bases that match TRBD2. With 2 bases clipped from V and 11 bases from J, the junction kept 10 bases outside the gene matches. Germline assignment: CDR1 MNHEY and CDR2 SVGEGT. The CDR3 spans 15 residues.

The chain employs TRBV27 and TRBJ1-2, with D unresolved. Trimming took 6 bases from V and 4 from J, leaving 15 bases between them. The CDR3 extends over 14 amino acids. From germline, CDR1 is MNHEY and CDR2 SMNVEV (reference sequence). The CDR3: CASSSQAMGYGYTF. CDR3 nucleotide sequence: TGTGCCAGCAGCTCGCAGGCAATGGGCTATGGCTACACCTTC.

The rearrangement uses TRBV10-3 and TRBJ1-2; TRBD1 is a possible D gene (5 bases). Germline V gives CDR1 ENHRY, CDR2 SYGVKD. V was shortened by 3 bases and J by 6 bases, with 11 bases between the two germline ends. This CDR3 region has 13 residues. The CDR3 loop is CAISDRGFNGYTF. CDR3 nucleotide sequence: TGTGCCATCAGTGACCGGGGGTTCAATGGCTACACCTTC.

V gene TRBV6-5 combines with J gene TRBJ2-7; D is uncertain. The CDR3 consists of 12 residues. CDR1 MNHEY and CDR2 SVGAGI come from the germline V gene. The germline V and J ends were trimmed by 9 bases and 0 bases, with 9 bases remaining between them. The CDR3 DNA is TGTGCCAGAAGGACCATCTCCTACGAGCAGTACTTC. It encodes CARRTISYEQYF.

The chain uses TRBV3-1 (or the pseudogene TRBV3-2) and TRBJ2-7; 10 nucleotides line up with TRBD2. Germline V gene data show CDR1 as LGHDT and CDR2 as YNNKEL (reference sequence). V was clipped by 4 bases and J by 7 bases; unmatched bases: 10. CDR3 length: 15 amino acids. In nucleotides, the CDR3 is TGTGCCAGCAGCCCAAGCCAGGGACTAGCGAGTGAGCAGTACTTC. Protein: CASSPSQGLASEQYF.

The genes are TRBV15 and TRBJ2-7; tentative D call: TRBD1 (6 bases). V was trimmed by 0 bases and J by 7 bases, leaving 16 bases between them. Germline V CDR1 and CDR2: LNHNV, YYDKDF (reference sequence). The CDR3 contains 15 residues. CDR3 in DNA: TGTGCCACCAGCAGAGATGGTCCCACAGGGCGGGAGCAGTACTTC. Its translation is CATSRDGPTGREQYF.

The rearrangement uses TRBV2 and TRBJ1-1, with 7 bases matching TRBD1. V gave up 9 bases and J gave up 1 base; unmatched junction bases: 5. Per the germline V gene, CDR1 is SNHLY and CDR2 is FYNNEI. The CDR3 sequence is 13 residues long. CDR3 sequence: CARRRTGNTEAFF. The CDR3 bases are TGTGCCAGACGCCGGACAGGGAACACTGAAGCTTTCTTT.

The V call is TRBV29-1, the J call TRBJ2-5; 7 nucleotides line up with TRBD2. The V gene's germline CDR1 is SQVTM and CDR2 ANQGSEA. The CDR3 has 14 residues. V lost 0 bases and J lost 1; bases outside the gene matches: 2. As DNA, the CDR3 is TGCAGCGTTGAAGATCGGGGGGTCCAAGAGACCCAGTACTTC. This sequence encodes CSVEDRGVQETQYF.

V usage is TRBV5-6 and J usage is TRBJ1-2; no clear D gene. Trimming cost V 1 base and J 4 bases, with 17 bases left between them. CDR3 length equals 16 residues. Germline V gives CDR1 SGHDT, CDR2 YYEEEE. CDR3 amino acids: CASSLFSLKRFYGYTF. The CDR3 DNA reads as TGTGCCAGCAGCTTGTTTTCCCTTAAAAGGTTCTATGGCTACACCTTC.

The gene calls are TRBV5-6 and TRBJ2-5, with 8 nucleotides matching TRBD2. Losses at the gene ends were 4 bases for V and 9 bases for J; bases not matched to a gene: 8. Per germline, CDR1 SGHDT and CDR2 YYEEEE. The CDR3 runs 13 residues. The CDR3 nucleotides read TGTGCCAGCAGCCCCAACTACGGGGGGGCCCAGTACTTC. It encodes CASSPNYGGAQYF.

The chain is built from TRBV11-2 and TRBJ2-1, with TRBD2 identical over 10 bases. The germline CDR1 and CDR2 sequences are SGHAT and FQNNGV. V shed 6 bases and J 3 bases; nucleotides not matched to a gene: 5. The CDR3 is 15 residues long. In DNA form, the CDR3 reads TGTGCCAGCAGGGCCACTAGCGGGATCTACAATGAGCAGTTCTTC. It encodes CASRATSGIYNEQFF.

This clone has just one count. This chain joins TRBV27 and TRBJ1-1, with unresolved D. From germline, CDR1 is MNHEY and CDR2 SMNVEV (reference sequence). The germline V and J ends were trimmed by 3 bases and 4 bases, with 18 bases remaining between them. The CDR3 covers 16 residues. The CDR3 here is CASSFSASALFTEAFF. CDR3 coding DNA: TGTGCCAGCAGTTTCTCGGCCAGCGCCCTTTTCACTGAAGCTTTCTTT.